This TCR beta chain is drawn from a study of cytomegalovirus exposure and HLA in healthy donors. This CDR3 spans 19 amino acids. From germline, CDR1 is SGHNT and CDR2 YYREEE (reference sequence). Trimming pared 4 bases from V and 2 bases from J, leaving 25 bases between. Amplification used 60 Vbeta primers and 13 Jbeta primers. The method was immunoSEQ multiplex PCR; TCRdb's version includes in-frame clones alone and lacks a portion of them. Among 95,000 to 120,000 clones listed, roughly two thirds were seen once. Sequenced sample: PBMCs. The receptor's source is a young man in good health and CMV-seropositive. The chain uses TRBV5-4 and TRBJ2-4; possibly TRBD1 for D (9 bases). The CDR3 nucleotides read TGTGCCAGCAGCAGGTCGGGGGGGGGACAGGGTTCTTCCAAAAACATTCAGTACTTC. This translates into CASSRSGGGQGSSKNIQYF.